The 16 T cell receptor beta chains below come from one sample, sequenced in a study of blood T cell repertoires in COVID-19. Data came from immunoSEQ multiplex PCR; TCRdb stores just in-frame clones and leaves some out. The sample comprises under 200,000 clones, around 82% of which are singletons, and 12% to 15% rests with the top ten. The sequenced material came from peripheral blood. The receptors derive from a young man with active or convalescent COVID-19.

This clone appeared once. The chain joins TRBV7-6 to TRBJ2-7, with 10 positions matching TRBD1. V shed 2 bases and J 1 base; nucleotides not matched to a gene: 2. This CDR3 is 15 amino acids long. Germline CDR1 is SGHVS and CDR2 is FNYEAQ. Here the CDR3 reads CASSLTDRGSYEQYF. DNA of the CDR3: TGTGCCAGCAGCTTAACGGACAGGGGGTCCTACGAGCAGTACTTC.

This sequence joins TRBV6-1 and TRBJ2-1; weak D call: TRBD1 (6 bases). Germline V lookup: CDR1 MNHNS, CDR2 SASEGT. The CDR3 extends over 18 amino acids. V shed 1 base and J shed 4 bases, with 20 bases lying between them. CDR3 coding DNA: TGTGCCAGCAGTGAAGAGGGGGTTGGTCTCAGAATATACAATGAGCAGTTCTTC. Its translation: CASSEEGVGLRIYNEQFF.

This clone was seen once. V is TRBV3-1 (or the pseudogene TRBV3-2) and J is TRBJ2-7, with 8 bases aligning to TRBD2. V shed 1 base, J shed 1 base, and the junction held 12 bases outside the gene matches. This CDR3 spans 18 amino acids. Per germline, CDR1 LGHDT and CDR2 YNNKEL (reference sequence). The CDR3 DNA is TGTGCCAGCAGCCAAGTACCCTGGGACGGGGGGGTTTCCTACGAGCAGTACTTC. Protein: CASSQVPWDGGVSYEQYF.

This clone has at least ten counts. The chain combines TRBV15 with TRBJ2-6, with D perhaps matching TRBD1 (5 bases). V lost 6 bases to trimming and J lost 1 base, with 10 bases between them. CDR3 length: 15 residues. The germline CDR1 and CDR2 sequences are LNHNV and YYDKDF (reference sequence). The DNA for the CDR3 is TGTGCCACCAGTAACTCAGGGTCTGGGGCCAACGTCCTGACTTTC. Protein product: CATSNSGSGANVLTF.

The V and J genes are TRBV5-6 and TRBJ2-7; TRBD1 is a possible D gene (5 bases). CDR1 is SGHDT and CDR2 is YYEEEE in the germline V gene. The CDR3 has 14 amino acids. V dropped 7 bases and J dropped 0 bases, with 14 bases sitting between them. CDR3 sequence reads: CASRPGQGSYEQYF. The CDR3 DNA reads as TGTGCCAGCCGGCCTGGGCAGGGCTCCTACGAGCAGTACTTC.

The table lists this clone with a few counts. The chain joins TRBV19 to TRBJ1-5; D not resolved. The germline V and J ends were trimmed by 7 bases and 0 bases, with 19 bases remaining between them. CDR3 size: 17 residues. Germline lookup yields CDR1 LNHDA and CDR2 SQIVND (reference sequence). The DNA for the CDR3 is TGTGCCAGTACCACCTCCCAGGCCCTCGCTAGCAATCAGCCCCAGCATTTT. Protein sequence: CASTTSQALASNQPQHF.

This chain links TRBV11-2 with TRBJ2-7; no definite D call. The CDR3 extends over 14 amino acids. V gave up 4 bases and J gave up 0 bases, with 10 bases separating them. Germline CDR1 reads SGHAT; CDR2 reads FQNNGV. CDR3 amino acids: CASSSLQSSYEQYF. As DNA, the CDR3 is TGTGCCAGCAGCTCTTTACAGAGCTCCTACGAGCAGTACTTC.

This chain links TRBV5-5 with TRBJ2-1; D perhaps matches TRBD1 (6 bases). Per the germline V gene, CDR1 is SGHKS and CDR2 is YYEKEE (reference sequence). Trimming stripped 0 bases from V and 4 bases from J, with 11 bases between. The CDR3 is made up of 15 amino acids. As DNA, the CDR3 is TGTGCCAGCAGCTTGGGCCGGGACATATACAATGAGCAGTTCTTC. Residues: CASSLGRDIYNEQFF.

The count of this clone is one. V gene TRBV28 combines with J gene TRBJ2-6; no definite D call. CDR1 is MDHEN and CDR2 is SYDVKM in the germline V gene. The CDR3 consists of 14 residues. V gave up 6 bases and J gave up 1 base, with 7 bases separating them. In DNA form, the CDR3 reads TGTGCCAGCAGACCTACTTCTGGGGCCAACGTCCTGACTTTC. Its protein is CASRPTSGANVLTF.

The CDR3 coding sequence is TGTGCCAGCAGTGAACATAGCGAGGATACGCAGTATTTT. It translates to CASSEHSEDTQYF. The gene calls are TRBV2 and TRBJ2-3; D possibly corresponds to TRBD2 (5 bases). Trimming shortened V by 2 bases and J by 6 bases, and 9 bases separated the two germline ends. The CDR3 extends over 13 amino acids. Germline V gives CDR1 SNHLY, CDR2 FYNNEI.

The chain recombines TRBV11-1 with TRBJ2-5; 7 bases agree with TRBD1. J was trimmed by 4 bases and V by 1 base; bases with no gene match: 3. The CDR3 extends over 14 amino acids. From germline, CDR1 is SGHAT and CDR2 FQDESV (reference sequence). The CDR3 nucleotides are TGTGCCAGCAGCTTAGGGACAGGTTTAGAGACCCAGTACTTC. The encoded protein is CASSLGTGLETQYF.

J is TRBJ2-7 and V is TRBV5-1, with 7 bases identical to TRBD1. CDR1 is SGHRS, CDR2 YFSETQ, per germline. The CDR3 contains 15 residues. J was trimmed by 0 bases and V by 2 bases; bases with no gene match: 5. The CDR3 DNA reads TGCGCCAGCAGCTTCCGGGACAGAAGCTCCTACGAGCAGTACTTC. Its protein product is CASSFRDRSSYEQYF.

This clone was recorded only once. The V call is TRBV5-5, the J call TRBJ2-7; maybe TRBD1 (6 bases). Germline values: CDR1 SGHKS, CDR2 YYEKEE (reference sequence). V was clipped by 4 bases and J by 0 bases, with 14 bases between them. The CDR3 length is 15 residues. CDR3 nucleotide sequence: TGTGCCAGCAGCCCCTACATGGACAGCTCCTACGAGCAGTACTTC. Translated: CASSPYMDSSYEQYF.

As to this clone: Other DNA sequences in the sample encode the same CDR3. The chain uses TRBV3-1 (or the pseudogene TRBV3-2) and TRBJ2-3, with 8 bases that match TRBD1. Germline CDR1 and CDR2: LGHDT and YNNKEL (reference sequence). Trimming cost V 3 bases and J 1 base; bases outside gene matches: 6. The CDR3 has 16 residues. The CDR3 DNA reads as TGTGCCAGCAGCCACAACCTGGGACAGGGCACAGATACGCAGTATTTT. Translated, it gives CASSHNLGQGTDTQYF.

The chain links TRBV5-5 to TRBJ2-1, with 11 positions matching TRBD1. This CDR3 contains 15 residues. The germline gives CDR1 SGHKS, CDR2 YYEKEE (reference sequence). Trimming took 3 bases from V and 6 from J; bases not matched to a gene: 5. The CDR3 loop reads CASSSGQGAINEQFF. As DNA, the CDR3 is TGTGCCAGCAGCTCAGGACAGGGGGCTATCAATGAGCAGTTCTTC.

The rearrangement links TRBV5-1 to TRBJ2-7; 9 positions agree with TRBD1. This CDR3 region has 16 residues. V lost 1 base and J lost 5; bases outside the gene matches: 10. Germline-derived CDR1 and CDR2 are SGHRS and YFSETQ. In DNA, the CDR3 is TGCGCCAGCAGCTTGCCCTTGGGACAGGGTCGTAACGAGCAGTACTTC. Translated, it gives CASSLPLGQGRNEQYF.